This T cell receptor beta chain was sequenced for a study of metastatic and nonmetastatic thyroid tumors. Study background: Samples came from malignant and benign thyroid patients, and repertoires were compared across blood and tumor or nodule tissue. General study results and limits: Within blood and tumor, benign nodules reportedly had significantly lower TCR beta diversity than malignant thyroid tumors did.

This clone occurred once. Its target is unknown. The sample holds other DNA sequences that translate to the same CDR3. Using MiXCR, TCRdb re-called clones from the PCR reads. The table shows about 21,000 clones, with around 30% occurring only once. The CDR3 is 15 residues long. V was pared by 4 bases and J by 7 bases, with 20 bases between. CDR1 and CDR2 from the germline V gene are SEHNR and FQNEAQ (reference sequence). Among the patients, none had received any treatment before thyroid surgery. This sequence joins TRBV7-9 and TRBJ2-7, with D uncertain. This TCR came from a female donor with papillary thyroid cancer or a benign thyroid nodule (not recorded which). Some clones in this sample may be carry-over from other donors' samples. The specimen was blood. The CDR3 is CASSSHRTPRLEQYF. CDR3 bases: TGTGCCAGCAGCTCACACCGGACCCCTCGTCTGGAGCAGTACTTC.